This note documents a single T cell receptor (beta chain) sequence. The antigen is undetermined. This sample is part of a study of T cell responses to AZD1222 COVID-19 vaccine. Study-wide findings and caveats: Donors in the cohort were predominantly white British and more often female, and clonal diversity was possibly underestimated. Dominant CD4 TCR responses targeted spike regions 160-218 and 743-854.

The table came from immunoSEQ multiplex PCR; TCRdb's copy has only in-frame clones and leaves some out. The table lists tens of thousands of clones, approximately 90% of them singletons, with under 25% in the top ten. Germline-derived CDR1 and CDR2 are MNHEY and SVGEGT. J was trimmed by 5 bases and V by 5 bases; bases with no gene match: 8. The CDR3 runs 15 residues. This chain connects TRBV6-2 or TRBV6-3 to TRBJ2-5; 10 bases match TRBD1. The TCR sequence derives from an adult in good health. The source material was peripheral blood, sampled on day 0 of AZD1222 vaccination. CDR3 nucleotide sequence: TGTGCCAGCAGTACGGACAGGGGGGCGCGGGAGACCCAGTACTTC. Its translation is CASSTDRGARETQYF.